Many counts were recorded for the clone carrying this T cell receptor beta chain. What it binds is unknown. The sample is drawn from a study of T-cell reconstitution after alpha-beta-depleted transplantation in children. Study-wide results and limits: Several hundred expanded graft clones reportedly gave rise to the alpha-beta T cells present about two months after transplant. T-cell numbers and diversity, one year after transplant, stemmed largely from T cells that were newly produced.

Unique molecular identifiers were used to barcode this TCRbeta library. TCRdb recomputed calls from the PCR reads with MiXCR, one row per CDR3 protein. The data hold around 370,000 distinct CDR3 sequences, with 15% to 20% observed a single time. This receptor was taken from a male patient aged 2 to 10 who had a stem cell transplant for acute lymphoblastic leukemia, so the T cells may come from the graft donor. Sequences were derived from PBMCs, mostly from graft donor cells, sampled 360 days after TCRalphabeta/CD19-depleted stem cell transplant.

The CDR3 spells CASSSRLNYEQYF. CDR3 coding DNA: TGTGCCAGCAGCTCTCGTCTTAACTACGAGCAGTACTTC. The gene calls are TRBV7-9 and TRBJ2-7; D unresolved. This CDR3 contains 13 residues. The germline V gene encodes CDR1 SEHNR and CDR2 FQNEAQ (reference sequence). V lost 4 bases and J lost 3, with 10 bases in between.